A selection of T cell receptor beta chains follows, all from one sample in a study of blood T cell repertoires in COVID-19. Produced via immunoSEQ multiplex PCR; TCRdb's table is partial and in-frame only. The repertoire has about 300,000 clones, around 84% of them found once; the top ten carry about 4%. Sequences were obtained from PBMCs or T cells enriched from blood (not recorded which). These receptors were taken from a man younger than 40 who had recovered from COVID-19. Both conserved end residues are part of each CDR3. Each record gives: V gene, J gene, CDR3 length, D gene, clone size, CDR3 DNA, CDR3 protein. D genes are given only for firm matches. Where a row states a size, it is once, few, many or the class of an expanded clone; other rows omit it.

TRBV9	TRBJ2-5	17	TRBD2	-	TGTGCCAGCAGCCTTGAGGGAAGCGGGAGGAGACAAGAGACCCAGTACTTC	CASSLEGSGRRQETQYF
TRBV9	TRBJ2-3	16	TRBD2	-	TGTGCCAGCAGCGGGGGACTAGCGGCCCCCACAGATACGCAGTATTTT	CASSGGLAAPTDTQYF
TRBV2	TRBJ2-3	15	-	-	TGTGCCAGCATTAGCGGAGAAACTAGCACAGATACGCAGTATTTT	CASISGETSTDTQYF
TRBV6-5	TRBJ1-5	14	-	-	TGTGCCAGCAGTTATTCAGGTTACAATCAGCCCCAGCATTTT	CASSYSGYNQPQHF
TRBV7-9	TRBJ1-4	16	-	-	TGTGCCAGCTCCCCGAGGCAGCCGGCAACTAATGAAAAACTGTTTTTT	CASSPRQPATNEKLFF
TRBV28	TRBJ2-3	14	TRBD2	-	TGTGCCAGCAGGCCGGGACTAGCGGGGGATACGCAGTATTTT	CASRPGLAGDTQYF
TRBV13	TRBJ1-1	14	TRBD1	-	TGTGCCAGCAGCCCGGGACAGGCGTACACTGAAGCTTTCTTT	CASSPGQAYTEAFF
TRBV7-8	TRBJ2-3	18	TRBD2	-	TGTGCCAGCAGCTTAGTGGTGGCTGCAGCGGGAGAGAAAGATACGCAGTATTTT	CASSLVVAAAGEKDTQYF
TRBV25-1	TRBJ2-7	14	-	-	TGTGCCAGCAGTGAACCGAAACAGCCCTACGAGCAGTACTTC	CASSEPKQPYEQYF
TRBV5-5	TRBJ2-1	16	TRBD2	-	TGTGCCAGCAGCCGGGACTACCGAAGCTCCTACAATGAGCAGTTCTTC	CASSRDYRSSYNEQFF
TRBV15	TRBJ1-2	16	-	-	TGTGCCACCAGCACGGCGGCTTACCGATTTCCCTATGGCTACACCTTC	CATSTAAYRFPYGYTF
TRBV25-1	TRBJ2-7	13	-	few	TGTGCCAGCAGTGCCGCAGGGGTCCACGAGCAGTACTTC	CASSAAGVHEQYF
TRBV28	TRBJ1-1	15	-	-	TGTGCCAGCAGTTTATGGCCCACAGCCAACACTGAAGCTTTCTTT	CASSLWPTANTEAFF
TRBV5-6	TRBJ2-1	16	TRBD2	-	TGTGCCAGCAGCTTAGTTCCACTAGCGGGGCCTAATGAGCAGTTCTTC	CASSLVPLAGPNEQFF
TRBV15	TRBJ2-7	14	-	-	TGTGCCACCAGCAGAGATCGCGGCCCCTACGAGCAGTACTTC	CATSRDRGPYEQYF
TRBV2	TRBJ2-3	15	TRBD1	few	TGTGCCAGCACCAGAGCAGACAGGGGCTACGATACGCAGTATTTT	CASTRADRGYDTQYF
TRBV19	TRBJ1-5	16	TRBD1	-	TGTGCCAGTAGTGATCCGGGACAGTTTGGCAATCAGCCCCAGCATTTT	CASSDPGQFGNQPQHF
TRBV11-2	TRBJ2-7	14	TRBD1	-	TGTGCCAGCAGCTTGGGGACAGGGTTATACGAGCAGTACTTC	CASSLGTGLYEQYF
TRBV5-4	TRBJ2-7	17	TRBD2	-	TGTGCCAGCAGCACCCGTGGTAGCGGGGGCCGACGGTACGAGCAGTACTTC	CASSTRGSGGRRYEQYF
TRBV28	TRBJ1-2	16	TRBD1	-	TGTGCCAGCAGTTTCTCCGGGACAGGGGCAGGAAAGGGCTACACCTTC	CASSFSGTGAGKGYTF
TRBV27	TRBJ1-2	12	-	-	TGTGCCAGCAGTTTCAGGGAGGATGGCTACACCTTC	CASSFREDGYTF
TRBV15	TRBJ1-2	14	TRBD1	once	TGTGCCACCGGGACAGGGGGCGTTTTAAGCGGCTACACCTTC	CATGTGGVLSGYTF
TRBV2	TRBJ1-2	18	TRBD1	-	TGTGCCAGCAGCGAAGATTTGACAGGGTTAAGGGGTAACTATGGCTACACCTTC	CASSEDLTGLRGNYGYTF
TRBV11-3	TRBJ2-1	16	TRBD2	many	TGTGCCAGCAGCTTAGGTAACAGCGGGAGGGGAAATGAGCAGTTCTTC	CASSLGNSGRGNEQFF
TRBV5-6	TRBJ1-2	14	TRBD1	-	TGTGCCAGCAGCTTCGGCAGGGGGCAAGAAGGCTACACCTTC	CASSFGRGQEGYTF
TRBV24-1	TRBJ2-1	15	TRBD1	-	TGTGCCACCTCGGCGAGGGACAGGGCCTACAATGAGCAGTTCTTC	CATSARDRAYNEQFF
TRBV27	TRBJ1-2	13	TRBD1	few	TGTGCCAGCGCCCCAGGGGGTGGCTATGGCTACACCTTC	CASAPGGGYGYTF
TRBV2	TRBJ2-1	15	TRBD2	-	TGTGCCAGCAGTACCTCTAGCGGGAGCGGCGGTGAGCAGTTCTTC	CASSTSSGSGGEQFF
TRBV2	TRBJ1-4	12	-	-	TGTGCCAGCAGTGTGGCCGGGGAAAAACTGTTTTTT	CASSVAGEKLFF
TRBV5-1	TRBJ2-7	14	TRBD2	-	TGCGCCAGCAGCTGGGGGACTAGCGCGTCCGAGCAGTACTTC	CASSWGTSASEQYF
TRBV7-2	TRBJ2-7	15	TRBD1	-	TGTGCCAGCAGCTACACGGACAGGGTCGCCTACGAGCAGTACTTC	CASSYTDRVAYEQYF
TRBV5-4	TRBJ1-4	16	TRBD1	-	TGTGCCAGCAGCCCGGGACAGGGGACAACTAATGAAAAACTGTTTTTT	CASSPGQGTTNEKLFF
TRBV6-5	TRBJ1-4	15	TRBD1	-	TGTGCCAGCAGTTACACGACAGGGGATGTTGAAAAACTGTTTTTT	CASSYTTGDVEKLFF
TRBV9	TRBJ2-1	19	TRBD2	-	TGTGCCAGCAGCGTAGAGTGGGGGCAGTGGACTAGCCCAGGCGATGAGCAGTTCTTC	CASSVEWGQWTSPGDEQFF
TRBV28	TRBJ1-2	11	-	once	TGTGCCAGCAGTTTCGACTATGGCTACACCTTC	CASSFDYGYTF
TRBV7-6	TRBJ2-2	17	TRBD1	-	TGTGCCAGCAGCTCCCTAACACAGGGGTTGAACACCGGGGAGCTGTTTTTT	CASSSLTQGLNTGELFF
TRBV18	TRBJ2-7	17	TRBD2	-	TGTGCCAGCTCCCTAGAAATAGCGGGAGGGAGCTCCTACGAGCAGTACTTC	CASSLEIAGGSSYEQYF
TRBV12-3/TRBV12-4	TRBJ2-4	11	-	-	TGTGCCAGCAGCGCCAGTAACATTCAGTACTTC	CASSASNIQYF
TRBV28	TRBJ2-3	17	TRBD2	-	TGTGCCAGCAGTTTAAGGCCCTTACTAGCGGGAGGAGATACGCAGTATTTT	CASSLRPLLAGGDTQYF
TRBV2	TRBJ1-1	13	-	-	TGTGCCAGCAGTGAGTACGGGAACACTGAAGCTTTCTTT	CASSEYGNTEAFF
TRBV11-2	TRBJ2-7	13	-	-	TGTGCCAGCAGCCCCGACCGGGACTACGAGCAGTACTTC	CASSPDRDYEQYF
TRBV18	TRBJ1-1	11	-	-	TGTGCCAGCTCACTGGCAGATGAAGCTTTCTTT	CASSLADEAFF